Following are 21 T cell receptor beta chains from one sample sequenced in a study of neoadjuvant anti-PD-1 for oral cavity cancer. Here immunoSEQ multiplex PCR was the method, and the copy in TCRdb shows in-frame clones only, minus some. This sample carries around 60,000 clones, roughly 80% of them seen once, and the ten largest clones take 2.5% to 3%. The specimen comprised PBMCs, sampled before nivolumab (anti-PD-1) treatment. Every receptor here comes from a person between 40 and 79 years old with oral cavity squamous cell carcinoma.

This clone appeared a single time. The chain carries TRBV7-2 and TRBJ2-4; 8 nucleotides line up with TRBD2. Germline loops: CDR1 SGHTA, CDR2 FQGNSA. The CDR3 sequence is 18 residues long. After removal of 0 bases from V and 0 bases from J, the junction contained 7 bases not matched to a gene. CDR3 sequence: CASSLALASGPAKNIQYF. The CDR3 region has the DNA TGTGCCAGCAGCTTAGCGTTGGCTAGCGGGCCAGCCAAAAACATTCAGTACTTC.

This clone was observed a few times. The chain couples TRBV11-2 to TRBJ2-3, with D possibly TRBD2 on 5 matching bases. This CDR3 has 12 residues. Trimming left V 8 bases short and J 2 bases short, with 8 bases between. Germline V gives CDR1 SGHAT, CDR2 FQNNGV. The CDR3 reads CASGGDTDTQYF. CDR3 in DNA: TGTGCCAGCGGAGGCGACACAGATACGCAGTATTTT.

The CDR3 coding sequence is TGTGCCAGCAGCGTAGGGCCGGGAGGGGTATCCTACGAGCAGTACTTC. It specifies CASSVGPGGVSYEQYF. The gene calls are TRBV9 and TRBJ2-7; 8 bases match TRBD2. The CDR3 consists of 16 residues. CDR1 is SGDLS and CDR2 is YYNGEE in the germline V gene. J was trimmed by 1 base and V by 0 bases; bases with no gene match: 6.

The V gene is TRBV5-4, the J gene TRBJ2-1; D perhaps matches TRBD1 (5 bases). The CDR3 is made up of 13 amino acids. Germline CDR1 is SGHNT and CDR2 is YYREEE (reference sequence). Trimming pared 0 bases from V and 7 bases from J, leaving 8 bases between. The CDR3 loop reads CASSLARGNEQFF. DNA for the CDR3: TGTGCCAGCAGCTTGGCAAGGGGTAATGAGCAGTTCTTC.

The V gene is TRBV2, the J gene TRBJ2-7; the D gene is possibly TRBD2 (5 bases). The germline V and J ends were trimmed by 8 bases and 5 bases, with 10 bases remaining between them. CDR1 SNHLY and CDR2 FYNNEI come from the germline V gene. This CDR3 contains 11 residues. Here the CDR3 DNA reads TGTGCCAGCGGAGGAGCTAACGAGCAGTACTTC. It codes for CASGGANEQYF. Drawing the rest from reference TRBV2 and TRBJ2-7, the complete variable domain is EPEVTQTPSHQVTQMGQEVILRCVPISNHLYFYWYRQILGQKVEFLVSFYNNEISEKSEIFDDQFSVERPDGSNFTLKIRSTKLEDSAMYFCASGGANEQYFGPGTRLTVT.

The chain couples TRBV28 to TRBJ1-2; a weak D match, TRBD1 (5 bases). Trimming took 8 bases from V and 7 from J, leaving 17 bases between them. Looked up from germline, CDR1 is MDHEN and CDR2 is SYDVKM. This CDR3 has 13 residues. The CDR3 DNA follows: TGTGCCAGCCTCCGATGGGGGATGGGTGGCTACACCTTC. This codes for CASLRWGMGGYTF.

J is TRBJ2-7 and V is TRBV2; TRBD1 matches 9 bases. The V segment lost 10 bases and the J segment 7 bases; nucleotides outside the gene matches: 8. The germline V gene encodes CDR1 SNHLY and CDR2 FYNNEI. The CDR3 length is 12 residues. CDR3 nucleotides: TGTGCCATGAGAACAGGGGGCCGGGAGCAGTACTTC. Its translation is CAMRTGGREQYF. Based on the CDR3 plus reference TRBV2 and TRBJ2-7, the full variable domain is EPEVTQTPSHQVTQMGQEVILRCVPISNHLYFYWYRQILGQKVEFLVSFYNNEISEKSEIFDDQFSVERPDGSNFTLKIRSTKLEDSAMYFCAMRTGGREQYFGPGTRLTVT.

The chain carries TRBV13 and TRBJ1-2; no clear D. Germline V CDR1 and CDR2: PRHDT, FYEKMQ (reference sequence). V gave up 4 bases and J gave up 0 bases, with 9 bases separating them. There are 14 residues in the CDR3. DNA for the CDR3: TGTGCCAGCAGCTCCGGGAGGGCTAACTATGGCTACACCTTC. This translates into CASSSGRANYGYTF. Drawing the rest from reference TRBV13 and TRBJ1-2, the complete variable domain is AAGVIQSPRHLIKEKRETATLKCYPIPRHDTVYWYQQGPGQDPQFLISFYEKMQSDKGSIPDRFSAQQFSDYHSELNMSSLELGDSALYFCASSSGRANYGYTFGSGTRLTVV.

V usage is TRBV18 and J usage is TRBJ1-1; possible D gene TRBD1, 5 bases. The CDR3 has 14 residues. The germline CDR1 and CDR2 sequences are KGHSH and LQKENI. V was clipped by 2 bases and J by 7 bases, with 14 bases between them. The CDR3 sequence: CASSPVGGRGEAFF. CDR3 DNA sequence: TGTGCCAGCTCACCAGTAGGAGGGAGGGGTGAAGCTTTCTTT.

This chain links TRBV4-2 with TRBJ2-7, with 8 positions matching TRBD1. Per the germline V gene, CDR1 is LGHNA and CDR2 is YNFKEQ. V dropped 1 base and J dropped 3; count of bases not matched to a gene: 5. This CDR3 contains 15 residues. CDR3 in DNA: TGTGCCAGCAGCCAAGGATGGACAGGGATCTACGAGCAGTACTTC. This gives the protein CASSQGWTGIYEQYF.

The CDR3, as DNA: TGCGCCAGCAGCCTCTTCCCTACGGCCTACGAGCAGTACTTC. As protein: CASSLFPTAYEQYF. The V and J genes are TRBV4-1 and TRBJ2-7, with D uncertain. CDR3 length: 14 residues. V was clipped by 4 bases and J by 2 bases, with 12 bases between them. The germline CDR1 and CDR2 sequences are MGHRA and YSYEKL.

The chain is built from TRBV2 and TRBJ2-3; 7 bases are shared with TRBD1. CDR1 and CDR2 from the germline V gene are SNHLY and FYNNEI. Trimming took 2 bases from V and 4 from J; bases not matched to a gene: 9. This CDR3 spans 16 amino acids. The CDR3 DNA is TGTGCCAGCAGTGAACCTTGGCAGGGGGAGTCAGATACGCAGTATTTT. Translating it yields CASSEPWQGESDTQYF.

V and J are TRBV5-4 and TRBJ2-5; D remains ambiguous. This CDR3 has 15 amino acids. Trimming took 4 bases from V and 5 from J, leaving 18 bases between them. CDR1 and CDR2 (germline): SGHNT, YYREEE (reference sequence). The DNA of the CDR3 is TGTGCCAGCAGCATCAAGACACAAGGAAGGGAGACCCAGTACTTC. Translating it yields CASSIKTQGRETQYF.

V and J are TRBV27 and TRBJ2-1; D is possibly TRBD2 (7 bases). The ends were cut back, 2 bases at V and 8 bases at J, with 16 bases in the middle. CDR3 size: 15 residues. Germline V gene sequence: CDR1 MNHEY, CDR2 SMNVEV (reference sequence). DNA of the CDR3: TGTGCCAGCAGTTTAAGGCGGGGGCGCGGGCATGAGCAGTTCTTC. Protein sequence: CASSLRRGRGHEQFF.

The rearrangement joins TRBV28 to TRBJ2-5; 7 bases map to TRBD1. Germline V CDR1 and CDR2: MDHEN, SYDVKM. This CDR3 contains 15 residues. After removal of 7 bases from V and 0 bases from J, the junction contained 8 bases not matched to a gene. DNA of the CDR3: TGTGCCAGCACAGGGGGTCCAACGTACCAAGAGACCCAGTACTTC. This gives the protein CASTGGPTYQETQYF.

V gene TRBV19 combines with J gene TRBJ1-2; D is possibly TRBD1 (6 bases). V lost 1 base to trimming and J lost 4 bases, with 13 bases between them. CDR1 and CDR2 from the germline V gene are LNHDA and SQIVND (reference sequence). This CDR3 contains 15 residues. CDR3 bases: TGTGCCAGTAGTATAGCGGGGGGGCGCGGCTATGGCTACACCTTC. The encoded protein is CASSIAGGRGYGYTF.

V and J are TRBV7-8 and TRBJ2-2; 13 positions agree with TRBD2. This CDR3 spans 17 amino acids. From germline, CDR1 is SGHVS and CDR2 FQNEAQ. The J segment lost 5 bases and the V segment lost 1 base, leaving 4 bases of the junction unmatched. The DNA for the CDR3 is TGTGCCAGCAGCTTAGGGACTAGCGGGAGTGGTACCGGGGAGCTGTTTTTT. Its protein product is CASSLGTSGSGTGELFF.

This chain uses TRBV5-1 with TRBJ1-1; D unresolved. This CDR3 comprises 14 residues. V was shortened by 1 base and J by 2 bases, with 9 bases between the two germline ends. The germline CDR1 and CDR2 sequences are SGHRS and YFSETQ. CDR3 sequence: CASSLRRVNTEAFF. The CDR3 region has the DNA TGCGCCAGCAGCTTGAGGCGGGTAAACACTGAAGCTTTCTTT.

Worth noting for this clone: In the same sample, other DNA sequences code for this CDR3. V is TRBV28 and J is TRBJ1-5; D gene unclear. Germline V gene data show CDR1 as MDHEN and CDR2 as SYDVKM. Trimming cost V 3 bases and J 1 base, with 4 bases left between them. CDR3 length: 13 residues. The CDR3 here is CASSLVSNQPQHF. The CDR3 nucleotides are TGTGCCAGCAGTTTGGTCAGCAATCAGCCCCAGCATTTT.

This clone turned up a few times. V and J are TRBV2 and TRBJ1-6; D gene unclear. The CDR3 consists of 11 residues. With 6 bases removed from V and 14 bases from J, the gap between germline ends came to 11 bases. Germline CDR1 reads SNHLY; CDR2 reads FYNNEI. CDR3 residues: CASSLTGALHF. The CDR3, as DNA: TGTGCCAGCAGCCTTACTGGGGCCCTCCACTTT.

The chain carries TRBV2 and TRBJ1-1, with 7 nucleotides matching TRBD1. Germline CDR1 and CDR2: SNHLY and FYNNEI. J lost 1 base, V lost 6 bases, and 5 bases had no gene match. The CDR3 has 14 residues. CDR3 region: CASSEQGWNTEAFF. For the CDR3, the DNA is TGTGCCAGCAGCGAACAGGGGTGGAACACTGAAGCTTTCTTT.